The entry below describes one T cell receptor beta chain. This record comes from a study of technical replicates of blood from a handful of donors. Sequencing was performed with immunoSEQ multiplex PCR; in TCRdb, only in-frame clones are kept and a portion is missing. The table includes approximately 81,000 clones, approximately 94% detected once. Germline V gene sequence: CDR1 SGHNT, CDR2 YYREEE (reference sequence). The J segment lost 9 bases and the V segment lost 0 bases, leaving 6 bases of the junction unmatched. This CDR3 contains 14 residues. The gene calls are TRBV5-4 and TRBJ2-1; 7 bases are shared with TRBD1. The clonotype was recovered from a human donor in good health. Sequencing was carried out using T cells isolated from PBMCs. CDR3 DNA: TGTGCCAGCAGCTTGGAAACAGGGGTGGCTGAGCAGTTCTTC. Its translation is CASSLETGVAEQFF.